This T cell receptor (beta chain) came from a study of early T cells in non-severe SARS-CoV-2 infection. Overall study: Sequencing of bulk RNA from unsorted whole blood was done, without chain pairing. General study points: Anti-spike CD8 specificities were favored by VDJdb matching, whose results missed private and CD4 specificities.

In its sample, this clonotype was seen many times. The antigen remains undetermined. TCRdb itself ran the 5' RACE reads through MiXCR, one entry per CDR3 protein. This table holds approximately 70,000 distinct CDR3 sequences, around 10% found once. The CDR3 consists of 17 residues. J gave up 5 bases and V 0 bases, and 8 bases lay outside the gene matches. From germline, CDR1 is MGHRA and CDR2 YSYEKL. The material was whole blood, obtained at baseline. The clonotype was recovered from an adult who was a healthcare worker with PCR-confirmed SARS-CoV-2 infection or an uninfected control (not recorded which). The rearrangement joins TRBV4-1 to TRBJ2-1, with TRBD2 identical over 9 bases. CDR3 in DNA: TGCGCCAGCAGCCAAGATAGGCTAGCGGGGCCTAACAATGAGCAGTTCTTC. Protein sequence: CASSQDRLAGPNNEQFF.